Listed here is a single T cell receptor (beta chain). The V gene lost 1 base and the J gene lost 4 bases, with 8 bases spanning the gap. CDR1 and CDR2 from the germline V gene are SGHAT and FQDESV (reference sequence). CDR3 length: 14 residues. These data belong to a study of blood T cell repertoires in COVID-19. Looking at the study overall: T cells, B-cell-depleted T cells, or PBMCs provided the cDNA or gDNA that served as material.

This table comes from immunoSEQ multiplex PCR, and its TCRdb copy is limited to in-frame clones, with some not included. The sample yields roughly 45,000 clones, around nine tenths seen once. The rearrangement joins TRBV11-1 to TRBJ2-1; no clear D. The receptor was derived from a man between 65 and 80 years old with active COVID-19. Sequenced: peripheral blood. CDR3: CASSLVSRYNEQFF. CDR3 bases: TGTGCCAGCAGCTTAGTTTCCCGGTACAATGAGCAGTTCTTC.